There are a few counts of the clone carrying this T cell receptor (beta chain). This sample stems from a study of T cells after yellow fever vaccination. TCRdb redid the calling of the 5' RACE reads with MiXCR, one entry per CDR3 protein. The sample holds 120,000 or so distinct CDR3 sequences, roughly 6.8% seen once. Trimming removed 2 bases from V and 7 bases from J; junction bases left unmatched: 3. The CDR3 loop spans 13 amino acids. Germline loops: CDR1 SGHTA, CDR2 FQGNSA. The TCR sequence derives from a man younger than 30 who received the YFV17D yellow fever vaccine. Specimen: CD4+ T cells sorted from PBMCs, collected 35 to 50 days after the first yellow fever vaccination. The V and J genes are TRBV7-2 and TRBJ2-5, with TRBD1 matching over 8 bases. As DNA, the CDR3 is TGTGCCAGCAGCTTATGGCAGGGGGCGACCCAGTACTTC. It translates to CASSLWQGATQYF.